This entry features one T cell receptor beta chain sequence. These data belong to a study of blood T cell repertoires in COVID-19. TCRdb's copy holds only in-frame clones and misses some; the assay was immunoSEQ multiplex PCR. This sample yields 250,000 or so clones, of which about 90% are seen a single time; around 3% belongs to the top ten. The TCR sequence derives from a woman aged 40 to 50 who had been exposed to COVID-19. The sequenced material came from PBMCs or T cells enriched from blood (not recorded which).

CDR3 nucleotide sequence: TGTGCCAGCAGCTTAGCGGGAGCTAGCACAGATACGCAGTATTTT. Amino acid sequence: CASSLAGASTDTQYF. V gene TRBV5-4 combines with J gene TRBJ2-3, with TRBD2 identical over 8 bases. The V gene end was trimmed by 2 bases and the J gene end by 0 bases; junction bases not matched to a gene: 2. Germline loops: CDR1 SGHNT, CDR2 YYREEE (reference sequence). The CDR3 has 15 residues.